Presented here are 4 T cell receptor beta chains from one specimen sequenced in a study of radiotherapy plus CTLA-4 blockade in lung cancer. Assay: immunoSEQ multiplex PCR; the TCRdb copy retains only in-frame clones and omits some. Among around 110,000 clones listed, more than 80% were seen once. Sequenced here: peripheral blood, sampled from a patient treated with radiotherapy plus ipilimumab. These receptors all come from a human donor with non-small cell lung cancer that progressed on radiotherapy plus ipilimumab.

About this clone: At the DNA level, this CDR3 is encoded by other sequences in the same sample as well. This rearrangement joins TRBV19 to TRBJ2-3; D gene unclear. This CDR3 contains 13 residues. V was clipped by 4 bases and J by 2 bases, with 7 bases between them. The germline V gene has CDR1 LNHDA and CDR2 SQIVND (reference sequence). The CDR3 region has the DNA TGTGCCAGTAGTACCGGACCCACAGATACGCAGTATTTT. Protein product: CASSTGPTDTQYF.

V gene TRBV5-6 combines with J gene TRBJ1-5; weak D call: TRBD1 (6 bases). This CDR3 has 13 amino acids. The germline CDR1 and CDR2 sequences are SGHDT and YYEEEE. V shed 3 bases and J shed 9 bases, with 13 bases lying between them. CDR3 DNA: TGTGCCAGCAGCTCGAGGGGGATCAGGCCCCAGCATTTT. This codes for CASSSRGIRPQHF.

The gene calls are TRBV5-1 and TRBJ2-4, with TRBD2 identical over 10 bases. The CDR3 consists of 14 residues. Germline values: CDR1 SGHRS, CDR2 YFSETQ. V lost 0 bases, J lost 8 bases, and 2 bases stayed unmatched. The CDR3 coding sequence is TGCGCCAGCAGCTTGGAAAGCGGGGGGGACATTCAGTACTTC. Amino acid sequence: CASSLESGGDIQYF.

The rearrangement links TRBV7-2 to TRBJ2-7; D ambiguous. This CDR3 has 13 amino acids. Germline V lookup: CDR1 SGHTA, CDR2 FQGNSA. The ends were cut back, 5 bases at V and 2 bases at J, with 10 bases in the middle. CDR3 in DNA: TGTGCCAGCAGCGACCGGATAACCTACGAGCAGTACTTC. It translates to CASSDRITYEQYF.